These 3 T cell receptor beta chains originate from one sample sequenced in a study of STAT5B mutations in CD4+ large granular lymphocyte leukemia. Using immunoSEQ multiplex PCR, the repertoire was profiled, and TCRdb retains in-frame clones only, with some absent. The sample has about 30,000 clones, around nine tenths seen once. The sample comprised CD4+ T cells from blood buffy coats. These receptors originate from a human donor in good health.

This clone came up once. The chain couples TRBV29-1 to TRBJ2-2; tentatively, D is TRBD1 (7 bases). V dropped 4 bases and J dropped 4 bases, with 16 bases sitting between them. The CDR3 loop spans 15 amino acids. Germline CDR1 SQVTM, CDR2 ANQGSEA. The CDR3 DNA sequence: TGCAGCGTTGGGAGGAGACAGGGAGGCACCGGGGAGCTGTTTTTT. It translates to CSVGRRQGGTGELFF.

The chain's CDR3 is CASSIQGISRGANVLTF. Here the CDR3 DNA reads TGTGCCAGTAGTATCCAGGGTATCTCGCGAGGGGCCAACGTCCTGACTTTC. This rearrangement joins TRBV19 to TRBJ2-6; tentatively, D is TRBD1 (5 bases). Trimming cost V 3 bases and J 4 bases, with 16 bases left between them. This CDR3 has 17 amino acids. The germline CDR1 and CDR2 sequences are LNHDA and SQIVND (reference sequence).

The V call is TRBV4-3, the J call TRBJ2-5, with 9 bases fitting TRBD1. CDR3 length: 16 residues. The junction had 8 bases not matched to a gene; V was cut back by 0 bases and J by 6 bases. Germline CDR1 LGHNA, CDR2 YSLEER. The CDR3 coding sequence is TGCGCCAGCAGCCAAGAAATAGTGACAGGGGGTCAGACCCAGTACTTC. Translation gives CASSQEIVTGGQTQYF.